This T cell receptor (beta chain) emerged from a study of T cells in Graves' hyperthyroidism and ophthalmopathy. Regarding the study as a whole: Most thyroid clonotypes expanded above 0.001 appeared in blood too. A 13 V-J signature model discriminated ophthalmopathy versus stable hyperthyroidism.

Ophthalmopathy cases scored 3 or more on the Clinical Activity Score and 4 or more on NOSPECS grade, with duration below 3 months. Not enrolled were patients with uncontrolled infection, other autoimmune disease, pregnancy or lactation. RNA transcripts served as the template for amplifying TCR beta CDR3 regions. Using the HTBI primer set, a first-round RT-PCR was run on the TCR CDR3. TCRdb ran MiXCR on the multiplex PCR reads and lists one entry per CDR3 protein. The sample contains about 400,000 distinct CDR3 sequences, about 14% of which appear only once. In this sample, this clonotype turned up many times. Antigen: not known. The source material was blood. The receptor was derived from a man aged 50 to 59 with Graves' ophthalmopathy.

This chain's CDR3 is CASKGVISNNEQFF. The CDR3 nucleotides are TGTGCCAGCAAAGGTGTGATTAGTAACAATGAGCAGTTCTTC. The chain carries TRBV2 and TRBJ2-1; D is uncertain. Deletions cut 7 bases from V and 5 bases from J, with 15 bases between. Germline V gene sequence: CDR1 SNHLY, CDR2 FYNNEI. CDR3 size: 14 residues.